This TCR beta chain comes out of a study of T-cell reconstitution after alpha-beta-depleted transplantation in children. The study's findings and limits: There were reportedly several hundred expanded graft clones from which alpha-beta T cells came about two months after transplant. Surviving recipient T cells and thymic progenitors produced the high day-60 TCRbeta diversity seen in some patients.

This sample's TCRbeta library carried unique molecular identifier barcodes. TCRdb re-called the PCR reads through MiXCR, storing one row per CDR3 protein. The table has under 250,000 distinct CDR3 sequences, roughly a quarter seen once. Remarks on this clonotype: Its antigen is as yet unknown.

This TCR was recovered from a female patient aged 2-15 years who had a stem cell transplant for congenital amegakaryocytic thrombocytopenia, so the T cells may come from the graft donor. Specimen: PBMCs, mostly from graft donor cells, collected 360 days after TCRalphabeta/CD19-depleted stem cell transplant.

The chain's CDR3 is CASSLRDRKAFF. The CDR3 region has the DNA TGTGCCAGCAGTTTAAGAGACAGAAAAGCTTTCTTT. The V call is TRBV28, the J call TRBJ1-1; perhaps TRBD1 as D (5 bases). The V end was cut by 2 bases, the J end by 9 bases, with 10 bases between. The CDR3 has 12 amino acids. CDR1 is MDHEN and CDR2 is SYDVKM in the germline V gene.